The 4 T cell receptor beta chains reported below all come from one sample, sequenced in a study of early T cells in non-severe SARS-CoV-2 infection. TCRdb processed the 5' RACE reads anew with MiXCR; each CDR3 protein has one entry. Altogether tens of thousands of distinct CDR3 sequences are present, around 21% being singletons, with the ten largest covering about 17%. The sample here was whole blood, taken at baseline. The receptors derive from an adult who was a healthcare worker with PCR-confirmed SARS-CoV-2 infection or an uninfected control (not recorded which).

This chain uses TRBV30 with TRBJ1-5, with D uncertain. The CDR3 is made up of 16 amino acids. Germline CDR1 and CDR2: GTSNPN and SVGIG (reference sequence). V gave up 0 bases and J gave up 0 bases, with 12 bases separating them. CDR3 protein: CAWSVSGDHSNQPQHF. CDR3 DNA: TGTGCCTGGAGTGTATCGGGAGATCATAGCAATCAGCCCCAGCATTTT.

The chain has TRBV2 and TRBJ2-3; 10 bases map to TRBD2. This CDR3 has 15 amino acids. The ends lost 8 bases at V and 1 base at J; junction bases unmatched: 6. Germline CDR1 reads SNHLY; CDR2 reads FYNNEI. The CDR3 reads CASVSGGTGTDTQYF. CDR3 in DNA: TGTGCCAGCGTTAGCGGGGGGACCGGCACAGATACGCAGTATTTT.

The chain has TRBV7-6 and TRBJ2-7; no clear D. V was clipped by 5 bases and J by 2 bases, with 10 bases between them. Germline CDR1 reads SGHVS; CDR2 reads FNYEAQ. The CDR3 covers 13 residues. CDR3: CASSHGSTYEQYF. The CDR3 bases are TGTGCCAGCAGCCACGGATCCACCTACGAGCAGTACTTC.

This clonotype was detected only a few times. The chain links TRBV20-1 to TRBJ2-6; D gene uncertain. Trimming shortened V by 3 bases and J by 0 bases, and 6 bases separated the two germline ends. The CDR3 is 14 residues long. Germline V gene sequence: CDR1 DFQATT, CDR2 SNEGSKA (reference sequence). CDR3: CSARDLSGANVLTF. The CDR3 bases are TGCAGTGCTAGGGACCTCTCTGGGGCCAACGTCCTGACTTTC.